The rows below give T cell receptor beta chains drawn from one sample of a study of shared clonotypes between healthy human individuals. Using immunoSEQ multiplex PCR, the repertoire was profiled, and TCRdb retains in-frame clones only, with some absent. Counted here are over a million clones, about 74% occurring once; the ten biggest clones make up around 1.4%. Sequenced input: memory CD4+ T cells sorted from blood. The receptors stem from a man in his late teens or twenties in good health. The conserved cysteine and the conserved F or W are not part of the CDR3 here. Fields, in order: J gene, V gene, D gene, CDR3 protein. D genes are given only for firm matches.

TRBJ1-4	TRBV30	TRBD1	AWSASDRANEKLF
TRBJ2-7	TRBV2	TRBD1	ASSAAWDRVSYEQY
TRBJ1-2	TRBV10-3	.	AISESPADGYT
TRBJ2-7	TRBV28	TRBD2	ASSLPRAFSGTSGPHRGYEQY
TRBJ1-5	TRBV28	TRBD1	ASSLRQGNQPQH
.	TRBV29-1	.	SISGGWGGPTYEQY
TRBJ2-1	TRBV6-1	.	ASRAGPNSYNEQF
TRBJ2-7	TRBV6-1	.	ASSEGWGGSYEQY
TRBJ2-6	TRBV2	.	ASSDLVRGANVLT
TRBJ2-2	TRBV4-1	TRBD2	ASSQVPGAGAEEELF
TRBJ2-7	TRBV25-1	.	ASSELSTTYEQY
TRBJ2-1	TRBV2	.	ASRVQGTGRDEQF
TRBJ2-3	TRBV5-6	TRBD1	ASSWGTGTTDTQY
TRBJ2-7	TRBV6-5	.	ASSSGTKWGEQY
TRBJ2-7	TRBV5-6	.	ASSKHVYEQY
TRBJ2-2	TRBV11-2	.	ASSLEGSTGELF
TRBJ1-4	TRBV7-9	TRBD1	ASSFGTGFEKLF
TRBJ1-1	TRBV7-2	.	ASSFGGARDTEAF
TRBJ2-7	TRBV7-2	TRBD1	ASSQTGADEQY
TRBJ2-5	TRBV6-6	TRBD1	ASSWGQGPETQY
TRBJ2-3	TRBV5-1	.	ASSTSGGPADTQY
TRBJ1-1	TRBV6-1	.	ASSERGVNTEAF
TRBJ2-7	TRBV20-1	.	SATIAYEQY
TRBJ1-1	TRBV6-6	.	ASSNGQTGAF
TRBJ2-5	TRBV5-1	TRBD2	ASSPGTKETQY
TRBJ2-5	TRBV7-9	TRBD1	ASSPRGQGDSRETQY
TRBJ2-7	TRBV18	.	ASSPPNREYEQY
TRBJ2-2	TRBV28	TRBD2	ASGWAGGITGELF
TRBJ2-2	TRBV2	.	ASMYVGELF
TRBJ1-5	TRBV6-6	TRBD1	ASSYRGLGNQPQH
TRBJ1-2	TRBV7-6	.	ASSLQAGDGYT
TRBJ1-2	TRBV25-1	TRBD1	ASSEYGTGLRGYT
TRBJ1-1	TRBV18	TRBD1	ASSPNARGTTEAF
TRBJ1-5	TRBV6-1	.	ASSEGSLTYQPQH
TRBJ2-5	TRBV14	TRBD2	ASSRDPGLQETQY
TRBJ2-1	TRBV5-6	.	ASSLQGPGQF
TRBJ2-7	TRBV20-1	.	SGTLSYEQY
TRBJ2-3	TRBV7-9	TRBD2	ASSFSGAADTQY
TRBJ2-5	TRBV6-1	TRBD1	AIRDRQETQY
TRBJ2-1	TRBV19	TRBD2	ASSSGLAGVNEQF
TRBJ1-1	TRBV20-1	.	SAKTDSEAF
TRBJ2-4	TRBV19	TRBD1	ASGRQGRGKNIQY
TRBJ1-2	TRBV5-6	TRBD1	ASSTTDRGQGGYT
TRBJ2-1	TRBV18	TRBD1	ASSPGQADNEQF
TRBJ2-1	TRBV5-8	TRBD2	ASSLVRTSGSDEQF
TRBJ1-4	TRBV6-6	.	ASRRDGYEKLF
TRBJ1-1	TRBV7-8	.	ASSPKGTEAF
TRBJ2-1	TRBV7-2	TRBD1	ASSLEQGVGNEQF
TRBJ1-1	TRBV6-1	TRBD1	ASSEGRRGTEAF
TRBJ2-5	TRBV5-1	TRBD1	ASSLTGGYGVETQY
TRBJ1-3	TRBV6-5	.	ASRSRSQDTIY
TRBJ2-2	TRBV19	.	ASSRAGELF
TRBJ1-5	TRBV30	.	AWSLSANQPQH
TRBJ2-7	TRBV7-2	TRBD2	ASSLSTAGLAGGQY
TRBJ2-5	TRBV9	.	ASSVVSTNRETQY
TRBJ1-1	TRBV5-4	.	ASSLGWGDTEAF
TRBJ2-3	TRBV5-1	TRBD2	ASSLVSSGATDTQY